This TCR beta chain was identified during a study of blood T cell repertoires in COVID-19. Method: immunoSEQ multiplex PCR; TCRdb's copy keeps in-frame clones and lacks some. Of fewer than 250,000 clones in the sample, around 86% were seen once. This clone was seen once. The CDR3 is 12 amino acids. CDR1 KGHDR and CDR2 SFDVKD come from the germline V gene. Trimming took off 9 bases at V and 6 bases at J, with 13 bases between the two ends. This TCR derives from a man aged 25 to 40 in a cohort exposed to, infected with or recovered from COVID-19 (not recorded which). The genes are TRBV24-1 and TRBJ1-1; D call uncertain. The sequenced material came from PBMCs or T cells enriched from blood (not recorded which). CDR3 sequence: CATSGARAEAFF. In DNA form, the CDR3 reads TGTGCCACCTCGGGTGCTCGCGCTGAAGCTTTCTTT.